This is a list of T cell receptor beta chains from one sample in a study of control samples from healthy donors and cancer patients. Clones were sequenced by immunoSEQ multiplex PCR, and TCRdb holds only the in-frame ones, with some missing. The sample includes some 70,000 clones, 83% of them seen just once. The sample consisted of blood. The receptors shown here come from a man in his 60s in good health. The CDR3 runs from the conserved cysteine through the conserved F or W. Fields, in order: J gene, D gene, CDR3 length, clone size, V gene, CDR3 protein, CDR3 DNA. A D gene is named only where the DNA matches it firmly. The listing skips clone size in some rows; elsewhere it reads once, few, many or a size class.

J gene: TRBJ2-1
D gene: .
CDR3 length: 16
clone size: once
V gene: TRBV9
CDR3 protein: CASSVVPADSYNEQFF
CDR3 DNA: TGTGCCAGCAGCGTAGTTCCAGCTGACTCCTACAATGAGCAGTTCTTC

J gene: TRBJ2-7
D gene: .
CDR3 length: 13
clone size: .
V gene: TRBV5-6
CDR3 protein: CASSTGRRSEQYF
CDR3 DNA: TGTGCCAGCAGCACGGGACGGCGCTCCGAGCAGTACTTC

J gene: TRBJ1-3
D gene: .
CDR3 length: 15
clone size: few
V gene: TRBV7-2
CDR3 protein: CASSSGILSGNTIYF
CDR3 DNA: TGTGCCAGCAGCTCCGGGATCCTCTCTGGAAACACCATATATTTT

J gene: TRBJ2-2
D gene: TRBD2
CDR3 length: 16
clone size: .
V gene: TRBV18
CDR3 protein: CASSSLAGPSTGELFF
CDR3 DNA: TGTGCCAGCTCTTCGTTAGCGGGGCCGAGCACCGGGGAGCTGTTTTTT

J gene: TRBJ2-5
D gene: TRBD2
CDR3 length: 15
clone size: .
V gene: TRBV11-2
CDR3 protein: CASGHPAGGQETQYF
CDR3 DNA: TGTGCCAGCGGACATCCCGCGGGAGGCCAAGAGACCCAGTACTTC

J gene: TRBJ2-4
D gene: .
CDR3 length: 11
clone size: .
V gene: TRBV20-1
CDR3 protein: CSARRDLLQYF
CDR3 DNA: TGCAGTGCTAGGCGGGATCTTCTTCAGTACTTC

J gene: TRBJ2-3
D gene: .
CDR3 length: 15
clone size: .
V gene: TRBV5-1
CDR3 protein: CASSLGVRGTDTQYF
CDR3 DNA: TGCGCCAGCAGCTTGGGAGTGCGGGGCACAGATACGCAGTATTTT

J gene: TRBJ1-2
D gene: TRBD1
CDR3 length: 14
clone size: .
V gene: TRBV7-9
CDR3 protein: CASSPRTGQYGYTF
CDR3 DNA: TGTGCCAGCAGCCCCAGGACAGGGCAATATGGCTACACCTTC

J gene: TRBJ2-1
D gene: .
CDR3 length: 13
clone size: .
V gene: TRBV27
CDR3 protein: CASSLARDGEQFF
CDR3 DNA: TGTGCCAGCAGTTTGGCTCGGGACGGTGAGCAGTTCTTC

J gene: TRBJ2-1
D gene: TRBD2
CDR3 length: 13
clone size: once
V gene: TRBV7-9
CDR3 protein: CASSTNGGAEQFF
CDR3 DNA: TGTGCCAGCAGCACCAACGGGGGGGCTGAGCAGTTCTTC

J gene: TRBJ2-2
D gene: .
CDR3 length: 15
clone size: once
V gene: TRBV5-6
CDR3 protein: CASSLGGGWAGELFF
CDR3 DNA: TGTGCCAGCAGCTTGGGAGGCGGCTGGGCCGGGGAGCTGTTTTTT

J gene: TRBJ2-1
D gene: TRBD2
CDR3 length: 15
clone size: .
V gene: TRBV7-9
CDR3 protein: CASSLVAGERDEQFF
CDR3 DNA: TGTGCCAGCAGCTTAGTTGCGGGAGAGAGGGATGAGCAGTTCTTC

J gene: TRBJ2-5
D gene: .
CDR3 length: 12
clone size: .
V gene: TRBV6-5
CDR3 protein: CASRILVETQYF
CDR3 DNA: TGTGCCAGCAGGATTCTAGTAGAGACCCAGTACTTC

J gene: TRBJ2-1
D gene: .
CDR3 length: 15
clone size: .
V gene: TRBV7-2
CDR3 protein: CASSLAGLSGNEQFF
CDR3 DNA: TGTGCCAGCAGCTTAGCGGGATTGTCAGGGAATGAGCAGTTCTTC

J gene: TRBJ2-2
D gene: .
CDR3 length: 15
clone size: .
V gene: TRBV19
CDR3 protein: CASSKTRLGSGELFF
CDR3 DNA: TGTGCCAGTAGTAAGACCCGACTAGGGTCCGGGGAGCTGTTTTTT

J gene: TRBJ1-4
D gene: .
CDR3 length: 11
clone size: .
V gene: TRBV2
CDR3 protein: CASRQVEKLFF
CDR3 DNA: TGTGCCAGCAGACAGGTTGAAAAACTGTTTTTT

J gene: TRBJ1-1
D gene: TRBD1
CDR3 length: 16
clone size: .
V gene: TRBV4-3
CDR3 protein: CASSQERGRGGTEAFF
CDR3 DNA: TGCGCCAGCAGCCAAGAGAGGGGCAGGGGGGGCACTGAAGCTTTCTTT

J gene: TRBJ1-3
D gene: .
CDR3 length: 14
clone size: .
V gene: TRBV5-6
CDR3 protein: CASRRGLSGNTIYF
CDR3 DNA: TGTGCCAGCAGACGAGGGCTATCTGGAAACACCATATATTTT

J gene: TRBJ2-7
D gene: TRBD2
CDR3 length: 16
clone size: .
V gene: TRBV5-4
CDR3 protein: CASSLGPGGGGYEQYF
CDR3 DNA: TGTGCCAGCAGCTTGGGACCGGGAGGAGGTGGGTACGAGCAGTACTTC

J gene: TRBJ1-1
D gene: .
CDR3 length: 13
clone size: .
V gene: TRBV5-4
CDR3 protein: CASSDLLDTEAFF
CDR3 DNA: TGTGCCAGCAGCGATCTACTCGACACTGAAGCTTTCTTT

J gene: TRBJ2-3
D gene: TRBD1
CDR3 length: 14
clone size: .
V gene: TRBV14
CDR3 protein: CASSGQAMADTQYF
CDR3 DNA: TGTGCCAGCTCAGGACAGGCCATGGCAGATACGCAGTATTTT

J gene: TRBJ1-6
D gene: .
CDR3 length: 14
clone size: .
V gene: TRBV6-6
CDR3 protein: CASRVQGSNSPLHF
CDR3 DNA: TGTGCCAGCAGGGTCCAGGGCAGTAATTCACCCCTCCACTTT

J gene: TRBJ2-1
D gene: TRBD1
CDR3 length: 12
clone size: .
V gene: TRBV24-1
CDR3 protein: CATSDPGQAQFF
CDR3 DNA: TGTGCCACCAGTGACCCTGGACAGGCGCAGTTCTTC

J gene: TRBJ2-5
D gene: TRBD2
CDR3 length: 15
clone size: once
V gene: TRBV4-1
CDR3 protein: CASSQGLAGEETQYF
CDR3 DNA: TGCGCCAGCAGCCAGGGACTAGCGGGAGAAGAGACCCAGTACTTC

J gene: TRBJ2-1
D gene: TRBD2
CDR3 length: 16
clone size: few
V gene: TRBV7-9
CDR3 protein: CASSSHASGPYNEQFF
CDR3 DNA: TGTGCCAGCAGTTCTCACGCTAGCGGACCATACAATGAGCAGTTCTTC

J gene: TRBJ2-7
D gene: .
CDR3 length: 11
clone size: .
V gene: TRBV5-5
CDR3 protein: CASSGAYEQYF
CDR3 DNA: TGTGCCAGCAGCGGGGCCTACGAGCAGTACTTC

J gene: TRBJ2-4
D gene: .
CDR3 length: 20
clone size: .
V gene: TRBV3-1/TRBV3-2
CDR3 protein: CASSERKGRDDPLAKNIQYF
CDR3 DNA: TGTGCCAGCAGTGAGAGGAAGGGCAGGGACGACCCTCTAGCCAAAAACATTCAGTACTTC

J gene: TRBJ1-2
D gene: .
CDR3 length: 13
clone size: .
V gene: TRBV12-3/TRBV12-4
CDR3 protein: CASSSPPNYGYTF
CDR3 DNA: TGTGCCAGCAGTTCCCCACCTAACTATGGCTACACCTTC

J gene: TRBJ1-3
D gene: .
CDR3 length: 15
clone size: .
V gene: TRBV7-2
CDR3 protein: CASSPWSPSGNTIYF
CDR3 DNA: TGTGCCAGCAGCCCTTGGTCACCCTCTGGAAACACCATATATTTT

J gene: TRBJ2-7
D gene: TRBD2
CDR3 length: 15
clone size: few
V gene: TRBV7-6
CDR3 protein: CASSLDAGGGYEQYF
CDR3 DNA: TGTGCCAGCAGCTTAGACGCGGGAGGAGGGTACGAGCAGTACTTC

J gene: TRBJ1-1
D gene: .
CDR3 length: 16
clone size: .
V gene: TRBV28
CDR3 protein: CASSPPLEGGNTEAFF
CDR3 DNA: TGTGCCAGCAGTCCCCCCCTTGAAGGGGGGAACACTGAAGCTTTCTTT

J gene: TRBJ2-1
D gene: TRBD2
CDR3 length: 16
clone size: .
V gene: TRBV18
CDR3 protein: CASSPTSGSVHNEQFF
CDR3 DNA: TGTGCCAGCTCACCAACTAGCGGGAGTGTCCACAATGAGCAGTTCTTC

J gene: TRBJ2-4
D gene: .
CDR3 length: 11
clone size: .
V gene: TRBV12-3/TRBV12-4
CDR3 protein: CASSPGTQIYF
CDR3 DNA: TGTGCCAGCAGTCCCGGGACGCAGATTTACTTC

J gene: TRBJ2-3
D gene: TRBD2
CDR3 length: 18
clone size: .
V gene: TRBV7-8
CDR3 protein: CASSLGRSGLAGTDTQYF
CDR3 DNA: TGTGCCAGCAGCTTAGGGCGATCGGGACTAGCAGGCACAGATACGCAGTATTTT

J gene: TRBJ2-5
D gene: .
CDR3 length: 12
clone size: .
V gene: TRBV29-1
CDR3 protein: CSVGKGPETQYF
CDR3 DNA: TGCAGCGTTGGAAAGGGTCCGGAGACCCAGTACTTC

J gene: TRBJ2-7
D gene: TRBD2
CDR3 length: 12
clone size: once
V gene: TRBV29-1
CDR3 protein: CSVGRLANEQYF
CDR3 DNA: TGCAGCGTTGGACGACTAGCCAACGAGCAGTACTTC

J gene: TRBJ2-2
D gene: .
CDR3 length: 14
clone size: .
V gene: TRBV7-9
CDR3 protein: CASSQSDRTGELFF
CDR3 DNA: TGTGCCAGCAGCCAATCAGACAGAACCGGGGAGCTGTTTTTT

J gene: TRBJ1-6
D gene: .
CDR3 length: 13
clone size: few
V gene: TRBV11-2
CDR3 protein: CASSPGFRSPLHF
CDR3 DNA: TGTGCCAGCAGCCCAGGTTTCCGTTCACCCCTCCACTTT

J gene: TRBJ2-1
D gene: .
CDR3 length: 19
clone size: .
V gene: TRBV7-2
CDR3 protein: CASSPSTGSRQGKYNEQFF
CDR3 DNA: TGTGCCAGCAGCCCGAGCACAGGGAGTCGTCAGGGGAAATACAATGAGCAGTTCTTC

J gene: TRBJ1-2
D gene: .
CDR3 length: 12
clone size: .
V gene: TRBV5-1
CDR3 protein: CASSLSGYGYTF
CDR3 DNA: TGCGCCAGCAGCTTGTCCGGCTATGGCTACACCTTC

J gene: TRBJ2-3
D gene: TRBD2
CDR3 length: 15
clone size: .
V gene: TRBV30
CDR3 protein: CAWTLAGVNTDTQYF
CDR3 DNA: TGTGCCTGGACCCTAGCGGGAGTGAACACAGATACGCAGTATTTT

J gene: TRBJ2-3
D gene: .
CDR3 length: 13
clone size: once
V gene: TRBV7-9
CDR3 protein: CASSHHPTDTQYF
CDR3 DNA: TGTGCCAGCAGTCATCACCCCACAGATACGCAGTATTTT

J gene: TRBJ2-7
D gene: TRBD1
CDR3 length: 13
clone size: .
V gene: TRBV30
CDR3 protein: CAWSVGSGGKQYF
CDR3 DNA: TGTGCCTGGAGTGTCGGTTCAGGGGGAAAGCAGTACTTC

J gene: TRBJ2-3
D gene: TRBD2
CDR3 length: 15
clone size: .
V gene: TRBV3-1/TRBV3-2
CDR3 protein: CASSHRAGGPDTQYF
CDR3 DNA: TGTGCCAGCAGCCACAGAGCGGGAGGACCAGATACGCAGTATTTT

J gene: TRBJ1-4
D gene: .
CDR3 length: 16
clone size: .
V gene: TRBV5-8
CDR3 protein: CASSPMGGRLNEKLFF
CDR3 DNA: TGTGCCAGCAGCCCGATGGGCGGCCGACTTAATGAAAAACTGTTTTTT

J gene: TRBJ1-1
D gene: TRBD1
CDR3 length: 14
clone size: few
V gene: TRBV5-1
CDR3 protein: CASSLEGQGRRAFF
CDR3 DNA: TGCGCCAGCAGCTTGGAGGGACAGGGCCGGAGAGCTTTCTTT

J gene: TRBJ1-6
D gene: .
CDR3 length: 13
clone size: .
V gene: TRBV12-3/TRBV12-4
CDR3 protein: CASSPSRGSPLHF
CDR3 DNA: TGTGCCAGCAGCCCCTCGAGAGGGTCACCCCTCCACTTT

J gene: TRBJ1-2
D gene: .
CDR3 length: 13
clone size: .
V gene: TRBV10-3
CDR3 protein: CAISEGGNYGYTF
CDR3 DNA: TGTGCCATCAGTGAGGGGGGCAACTATGGCTACACCTTC